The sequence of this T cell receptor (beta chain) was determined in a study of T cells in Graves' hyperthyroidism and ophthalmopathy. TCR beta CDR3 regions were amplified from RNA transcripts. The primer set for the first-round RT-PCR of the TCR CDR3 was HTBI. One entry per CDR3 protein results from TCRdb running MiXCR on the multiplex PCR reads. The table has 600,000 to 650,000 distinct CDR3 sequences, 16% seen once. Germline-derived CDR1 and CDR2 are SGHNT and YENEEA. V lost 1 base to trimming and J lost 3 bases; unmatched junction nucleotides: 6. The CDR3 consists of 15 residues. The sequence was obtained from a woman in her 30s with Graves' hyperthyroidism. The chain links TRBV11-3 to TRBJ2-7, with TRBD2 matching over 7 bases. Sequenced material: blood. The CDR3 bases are TGTGCCAGCAGCTTAGGTGGCGGGAGAAACTACGAGCAGTACTTC. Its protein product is CASSLGGGRNYEQYF.